This TCR beta chain appears in the sequencing data of a study of breast tumors, draining lymph nodes, adjacent tissues (dated by TCRdb to 2015 to 2016). About the investigation overall: TCR beta repertoires were compared across tumor, adjacent nontumor tissue and axillary lymph nodes obtained from breast cancer patients. The study aimed to assess the relationships and possible T-cell exchange between tumor, surrounding tissue and draining lymph node repertoires in human breast cancer. What the study reported, not specific to this receptor: In luminal-like breast cancer, tumor and nontumor tissue repertoires resembled each other significantly more than in basal-like breast cancer. The data were considered consistent with the idea that most tumor T cells come from the lymph node and then expand in tumor tissue. T-cell repertoire diversity in tumors was found to be lower than in lymph nodes but higher than in nontumor tissue, and preferential V and J gene usage was observed. The conclusion that tumor T cells originate in lymph nodes was presented as consistent with a hypothesis rather than as directly demonstrated.

The junction shows trimming of 4 bases on V and 5 bases on J, plus 15 bases between the germline ends. Sequences SGHDT (CDR1) and YYEEEE (CDR2) are obtained from the germline V gene. Inclusive of the bounding cysteine and phenylalanine, the CDR3 is 14 residues long. Only the CDR3 DNA is retained, 42 bases long and in frame from the first base. This clonotype was detected many times. Its recognized antigen is unknown. The input lacks base qualities; no much larger clone sits a single base away. Lymph node samples came from the axillary draining lymph nodes of breast cancer patients. The instrument was an Illumina HiSeq 2000. Multiplex PCR amplification was used to build the TCR beta chain libraries. The amplified TCR beta chain products were analyzed by high-throughput sequencing. TCRdb reprocessed the public reads (quality trimming at Q25 with fastp, clone calling with MiXCR) and kept in-frame beta chains. Identical CDR3 protein sequences are pooled into one entry, listed with their most common genes and DNA. The sample table holds 170,000 or so distinct CDR3 sequences, of which around a third were seen once. The ten largest make up about 4.5% of the sample.

The sequencing input was axillary lymph node tissue. This receptor chain uses TRBV5-6 and TRBJ1-2; the D gene cannot be named for sure. The clonotype comes from a female donor with breast cancer. Some clones in this sample may be carry-over from other donors' samples. The DNA is as follows: TGTGCCAGCAGCCAGGACCTGTTGGGGTATGGCTACACCTTC. This gives the protein CASSQDLLGYGYTF.